This passage covers 19 T cell receptor beta chains from one sample sequenced in a study of primary melanoma T cells and metastatic recurrence. The repertoire was sequenced with immunoSEQ multiplex PCR; TCRdb's copy has only in-frame clones and lacks some. This sample has about 1,100 clones, with about 74% found just once. Input material: melanoma tumor tissue. The receptors derive from a human donor with melanoma.

The V and J genes are TRBV29-1 and TRBJ2-3, with a weak D call TRBD2 (6 bases). The CDR3 is 15 amino acids. Trimming removed 2 bases from V and 3 bases from J, with 15 bases in between. Germline V gene sequence: CDR1 SQVTM, CDR2 ANQGSEA. The DNA of the CDR3 is TGCAGCGTTGAACCAACGGGAGAATATACAGATACGCAGTATTTT. Translating it yields CSVEPTGEYTDTQYF.

V gene TRBV19 combines with J gene TRBJ2-1; D perhaps matches TRBD2 (6 bases). Germline CDR1 LNHDA, CDR2 SQIVND (reference sequence). V dropped 6 bases and J dropped 6 bases, with 15 bases sitting between them. There are 14 residues in the CDR3. In DNA, the CDR3 is TGTGCCAGTAGCTTAACTAGCCCCCCCAATGAGCAGTTCTTC. Translating gives CASSLTSPPNEQFF.

This clone was seen only once. The chain has TRBV18 and TRBJ1-1; 9 bases line up with TRBD1. Germline V lookup: CDR1 KGHSH, CDR2 LQKENI. The V segment lost 6 bases and the J segment 6 bases; nucleotides outside the gene matches: 5. CDR3 length equals 13 residues. CDR3 sequence reads: CASSTGGTAEAFF. The CDR3 nucleotides read TGTGCCAGCTCGACAGGGGGAACGGCTGAAGCTTTCTTT.

J is TRBJ1-4 and V is TRBV10-3; D may be TRBD1 (6 bases). Trimming took off 10 bases at V and 8 bases at J, with 20 bases between the two ends. The CDR3 totals 14 residues. Germline V CDR1 and CDR2: ENHRY, SYGVKD. CDR3 bases: TGTGCCAGCGGTCGGGGGGCGGAAGGCGAAAAACTGTTTTTT. The encoded protein is CASGRGAEGEKLFF.

V is TRBV19 and J is TRBJ1-5; D gene ambiguous. Trimming shortened V by 6 bases and J by 9 bases, and 12 bases separated the two germline ends. CDR3 size: 12 residues. Germline V gene lookup returns CDR1 LNHDA and CDR2 SQIVND (reference sequence). The CDR3 DNA is TGTGCCAGTAGCTCGGTTCCTGGGCCCCAGCATTTT. Protein product: CASSSVPGPQHF.

This sequence joins TRBV19 and TRBJ2-3; a possible D gene is TRBD1 (5 bases). The CDR3 is made up of 15 amino acids. Germline assignment: CDR1 LNHDA and CDR2 SQIVND (reference sequence). V gave up 5 bases and J gave up 2 bases, with 14 bases separating them. The CDR3 is CASSPRETVTDTQYF. Here the CDR3 DNA reads TGTGCCAGTAGTCCCCGTGAGACAGTCACAGATACGCAGTATTTT.

This clone has only a few counts. V and J are TRBV29-1 and TRBJ2-7; 8 nucleotides align to TRBD1. Trimming removed 7 bases from V and 5 bases from J; junction bases left unmatched: 16. This CDR3 region has 15 residues. Germline-derived CDR1 and CDR2 are SQVTM and ANQGSEA. CDR3 coding DNA: TGCAGCGCTACTACCGGGACAGGTAGGATGGACGAGCAGTACTTC. Amino acid sequence: CSATTGTGRMDEQYF.

The rearrangement uses TRBV19 and TRBJ1-3; the D is unclear. The V and J ends lost 7 bases and 7 bases respectively, with 23 bases between them. The CDR3 consists of 16 residues. CDR1 is LNHDA, CDR2 SQIVND, per germline (reference sequence). The CDR3 DNA sequence: TGTGCCAGTATCAGAGGAACGAGAGGAGTGGGTAACACCATATATTTT. Encoded protein: CASIRGTRGVGNTIYF.

This clone was detected only once. In nucleotides, the CDR3 is TGCGCCAGCAGCCCGATCCCTTCTTCCACGGGAGGCCAAAGCTCCTACGAGCAGTACTTC. This gives the protein CASSPIPSSTGGQSSYEQYF. This rearrangement joins TRBV5-1 to TRBJ2-7; 7 bases agree with TRBD2. Germline trimming cut 4 bases from V and 0 bases from J; bases unmatched to any gene: 22. The V gene's germline CDR1 is SGHRS and CDR2 YFSETQ. The CDR3 extends over 20 amino acids.

The chain has TRBV11-3 and TRBJ2-7, with unresolved D. The CDR3 runs to 14 residues. With 5 bases removed from V and 0 bases from J, the gap between germline ends came to 11 bases. CDR1 is SGHNT, CDR2 YENEEA, per germline. The DNA for the CDR3 is TGTGCCAGCAGCGTCGCCCCAAACTCCTACGAGCAGTACTTC. Translating it yields CASSVAPNSYEQYF. Full variable domain (rest looked up from reference TRBV11-3 and TRBJ2-7): EAGVVQSPRYKIIEKKQPVAFWCNPISGHNTLYWYLQNLGQGPELLIRYENEEAVDDSQLPKDRFSAERLKGVDSTLKIQPAELGDSAVYLCASSVAPNSYEQYFGPGTRLTVT.

The CDR3 sequence: CASSHGGVYNEQFF. CDR3 bases: TGCGCCAGCAGTCATGGAGGTGTTTACAATGAGCAGTTCTTC. This sequence joins TRBV23-1 and TRBJ2-1; D perhaps matches TRBD2 (5 bases). TRBV23-1 is labeled an ORF, and its function is uncertain. CDR3 length: 14 amino acids. V lost 3 bases, J lost 4 bases, and 10 bases lay in between.

This rearrangement joins TRBV7-1 to TRBJ1-3, with a possible D match to TRBD1 (5 bases). TRBV7-1 is given ORF status, its function remaining uncertain. Trimming took off 4 bases at V and 4 bases at J, with 17 bases between the two ends. The CDR3 has 16 residues. The CDR3 region is CASSLLGTAEGNTIYF. The DNA for the CDR3 is TGTGCCAGCAGCTTACTCGGGACCGCGGAAGGAAACACCATATATTTT.

This clone was detected once. The rearrangement uses TRBV11-3 and TRBJ2-3; 11 nucleotides match TRBD2. The CDR3 has 15 residues. Germline V lookup: CDR1 SGHNT, CDR2 YENEEA. The J segment lost 6 bases and the V segment lost 5 bases, leaving 7 bases of the junction unmatched. The CDR3 DNA reads as TGTGCCAGCAGCACTCTAGCGGGAGGAGTGGATACGCAGTATTTT. It yields the protein CASSTLAGGVDTQYF.

The chain uses TRBV19 and TRBJ2-5, with 7 bases fitting TRBD1. The length of the CDR3 is 12 residues. Germline-derived CDR1 and CDR2 are LNHDA and SQIVND (reference sequence). V was clipped by 7 bases and J by 2 bases; unmatched bases: 1. CDR3 loop: CASMGQQETQYF. The CDR3 nucleotides read TGTGCCAGTATGGGACAGCAAGAGACCCAGTACTTC.

The chain has TRBV6-8 and TRBJ2-1; the match to TRBD2 covers 15 bases. The junction had 3 bases not matched to a gene; V was cut back by 2 bases and J by 7 bases. The CDR3 has 16 amino acids. Germline V gene lookup returns CDR1 MNHGY and CDR2 SAAAGT. In nucleotides, the CDR3 is TGTGCCAGCAGTTACCGGACTAGCGGGGGGGCGAATGAGCAGTTCTTC. Protein: CASSYRTSGGANEQFF.

V gene TRBV27 combines with J gene TRBJ1-6; 7 bases are a match to TRBD1. The length of the CDR3 is 14 residues. Per the germline V gene, CDR1 is MNHEY and CDR2 is SMNVEV (reference sequence). V shed 5 bases and J 6 bases; nucleotides not matched to a gene: 4. The CDR3 DNA reads TGTGCCAGCAGTGTTGGACAGGTTAATTCACCCCTCCACTTT. As protein: CASSVGQVNSPLHF.

The chain links TRBV11-3 to TRBJ1-1; 9 nucleotides line up with TRBD1. Per germline, CDR1 SGHNT and CDR2 YENEEA. With V trimmed by 7 bases and J by 4 bases, 7 bases remained unmatched. CDR3 length: 14 residues. CDR3 residues: CASTGQGPSTEAFF. The CDR3 DNA reads as TGTGCCAGCACAGGACAGGGGCCGAGCACTGAAGCTTTCTTT.

The chain is built from TRBV30 and TRBJ1-5; possibly TRBD1 for D (5 bases). The CDR3 consists of 14 residues. V lost 3 bases to trimming and J lost 4 bases, with 13 bases between them. The germline CDR1 and CDR2 sequences are GTSNPN and SVGIG (reference sequence). The CDR3 DNA sequence: TGTGCCTGGAGCCTTGACAGCTCAAATCAGCCCCAGCATTTT. Its translation is CAWSLDSSNQPQHF.

This clone was found a few times. The genes are TRBV6-8 and TRBJ1-1; 9 nucleotides agree with TRBD1. In germline, CDR1 is MNHGY, CDR2 SAAAGT. V lost 7 bases and J lost 11; bases outside the gene matches: 11. The CDR3 runs 13 residues. The CDR3 region is CASNRQGGVMAFF. The CDR3, as DNA: TGTGCCAGCAACAGACAGGGGGGTGTGATGGCTTTCTTT.